A selection of T cell receptor beta chains follows, all from one sample in a study of long-term antiretroviral therapy in people with HIV. Profiling relied on immunoSEQ multiplex PCR, and the TCRdb table lists in-frame clones only, not all of them. This table holds 8,000 to 10,000 clones, roughly 77% found once. Sequences were derived from unsorted PBMCs, sampled 0.7 years after starting antiretroviral therapy. These receptors all come from a man aged 35 to 55 with HIV. Both conserved end residues are part of each CDR3. D genes are given only for firm matches. The size of a clone is reported for some rows only, either as once, few or many, or as a class for expanded clones.

j_call | clone_size | d_call | v_call | cdr3_nt | cdr3_aa
TRBJ2-1 | - | TRBD1 | TRBV18 | TGTGCCAGCTCACTACGGACAGGGGTTTACAATGAGCAGTTCTTC | CASSLRTGVYNEQFF
TRBJ2-2 | - | - | TRBV4-2 | TGTGCCAGCAGCCAGGCCCCCCTGGCAGCGGCCACCGGGGAGCTGTTTTTT | CASSQAPLAAATGELFF
TRBJ2-7 | - | TRBD2 | TRBV10-3 | TGTGCCATCAGTGAGCCCAAAGGGCGGGAGGGCACGTACTACGAGCAGTACTTC | CAISEPKGREGTYYEQYF
TRBJ2-7 | - | - | TRBV9 | TGTGCCAGCAGCCCCGACAGCTACGAGCAGTACTTC | CASSPDSYEQYF
TRBJ2-1 | few | - | TRBV30 | TGTGCCTGGAGTGTAGGAGGCCCAGGTGTCTACAATGAGCAGTTCTTC | CAWSVGGPGVYNEQFF
TRBJ2-1 | few | TRBD2 | TRBV10-2 | TGCGCCAGCCGGGTAGCAATAGGGACTACCAACAATGAGCAGTTCTTC | CASRVAIGTTNNEQFF
TRBJ2-7 | - | TRBD2 | TRBV28 | TGTGCCAGCAGTTTATCCGGGGGGGGCTACGAGCAGTACTTC | CASSLSGGGYEQYF
TRBJ1-2 | - | - | TRBV27 | TGTGCCAGCAGTTTATCGTCGGGGGGTTATGGCTACACCTTC | CASSLSSGGYGYTF
TRBJ1-1 | - | - | TRBV4-1 | TGCGCCAGCAGCCAAGAGGCGGGACTTAGGAACACTGAAGCTTTCTTT | CASSQEAGLRNTEAFF
TRBJ1-2 | - | - | TRBV28 | TGTGCCAGCAGTTCATGGACTATAGGCTACACCTTC | CASSSWTIGYTF
TRBJ1-1 | - | - | TRBV25-1 | TGTGCCAGCAGTGATCTCCGAAATCGTAACACTGAAGCTTTCTTT | CASSDLRNRNTEAFF
TRBJ2-6 | - | - | TRBV6-5 | TGTGCCAGCAGTTACGGCGGATCTGGGGCCAACGTCCTGACTTTC | CASSYGGSGANVLTF
TRBJ1-5 | - | - | TRBV7-6 | TGTGCCAGCAGCTTTGAGGGTGGCAATCAGCCCCAGCATTTT | CASSFEGGNQPQHF
TRBJ1-2 | - | - | TRBV7-9 | TGTGCCAGCAGCCTAGACAGCCACTATGGCTACACCTTC | CASSLDSHYGYTF
TRBJ2-7 | few | TRBD2 | TRBV5-1 | TGCGCCAGCAGCTCTGGCCTGACTAGCGTCGTCTACGAGCAGTACTTC | CASSSGLTSVVYEQYF
TRBJ1-5 | once | TRBD1 | TRBV19 | TGTGCCAGTACCGCCGGGACAGGGGGCTTTCAGCCCCAGCATTTT | CASTAGTGGFQPQHF
TRBJ2-1 | - | - | TRBV27 | TGTGCCAGCAGTTCTGGGCGACTTTTCGACACTGAGCAGTTCTTC | CASSSGRLFDTEQFF
TRBJ1-5 | - | - | TRBV19 | TGTGCCAGTAAGCCAAGGGACAATCAGCCCCAGCATTTT | CASKPRDNQPQHF